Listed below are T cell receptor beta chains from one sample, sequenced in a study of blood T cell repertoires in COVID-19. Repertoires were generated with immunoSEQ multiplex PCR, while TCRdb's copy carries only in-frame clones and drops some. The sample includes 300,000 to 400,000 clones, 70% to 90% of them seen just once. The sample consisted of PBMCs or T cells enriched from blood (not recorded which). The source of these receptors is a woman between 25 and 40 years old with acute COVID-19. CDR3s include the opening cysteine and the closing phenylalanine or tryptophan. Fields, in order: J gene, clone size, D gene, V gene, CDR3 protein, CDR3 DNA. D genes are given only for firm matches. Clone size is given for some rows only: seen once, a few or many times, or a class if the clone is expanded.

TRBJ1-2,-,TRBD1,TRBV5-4,CASSFPGGSNYGYTF,TGTGCCAGCAGCTTCCCAGGGGGCTCTAACTATGGCTACACCTTC
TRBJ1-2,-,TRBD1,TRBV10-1,CASSEKDRDYGYTF,TGCGCCAGCAGTGAGAAAGACAGGGACTATGGCTACACCTTC
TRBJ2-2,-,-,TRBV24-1,CATSSPELNTGELFF,TGTGCCACCAGTTCCCCGGAACTAAACACCGGGGAGCTGTTTTTT
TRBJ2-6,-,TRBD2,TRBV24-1,CATGGGPGANVLTF,TGTGCCACCGGCGGGGGACCTGGGGCCAACGTCCTGACTTTC
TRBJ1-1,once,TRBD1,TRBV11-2,CASRDKQGAMNTEAFF,TGTGCCAGCAGGGATAAACAGGGGGCCATGAACACTGAAGCTTTCTTT
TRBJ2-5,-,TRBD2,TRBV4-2,CASSKGGNGETQYF,TGTGCCAGCAGCAAGGGAGGGAACGGGGAGACCCAGTACTTC
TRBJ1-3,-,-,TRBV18,CASSTSHGSGNTIYF,TGTGCCAGCTCAACCTCACATGGCTCTGGAAACACCATATATTTT
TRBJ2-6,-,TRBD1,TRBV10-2,CASIPGQGAFGANVLTF,TGCGCCAGCATTCCGGGACAGGGGGCGTTTGGGGCCAACGTCCTGACTTTC
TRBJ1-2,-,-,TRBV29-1,CSVEVEGTAYGYTF,TGCAGCGTTGAAGTGGAGGGAACGGCTTATGGCTACACCTTC
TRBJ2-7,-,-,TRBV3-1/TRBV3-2,CASSPDRPGEQYF,TGTGCCAGCAGCCCCGACAGGCCGGGCGAGCAGTACTTC